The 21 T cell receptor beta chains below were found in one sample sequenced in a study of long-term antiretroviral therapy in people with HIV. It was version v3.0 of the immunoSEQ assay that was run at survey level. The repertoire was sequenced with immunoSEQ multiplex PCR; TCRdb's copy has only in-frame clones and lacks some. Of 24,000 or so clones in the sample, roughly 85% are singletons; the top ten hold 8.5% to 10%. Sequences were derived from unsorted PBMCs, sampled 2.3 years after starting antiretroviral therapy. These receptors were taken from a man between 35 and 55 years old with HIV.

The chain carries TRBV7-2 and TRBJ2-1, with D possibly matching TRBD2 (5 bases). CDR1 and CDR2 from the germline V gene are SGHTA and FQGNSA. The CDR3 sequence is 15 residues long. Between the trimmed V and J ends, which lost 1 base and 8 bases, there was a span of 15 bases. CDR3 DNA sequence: TGTGCCAGCAGCTTAGTGGTGTTGGCTAGCCATGAGCAGTTCTTC. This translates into CASSLVVLASHEQFF.

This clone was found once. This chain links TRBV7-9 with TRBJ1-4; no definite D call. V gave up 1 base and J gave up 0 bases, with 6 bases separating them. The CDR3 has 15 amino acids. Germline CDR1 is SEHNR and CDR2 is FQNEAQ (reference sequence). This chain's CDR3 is CASSLEAATNEKLFF. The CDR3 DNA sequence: TGTGCCAGCAGCTTAGAGGCTGCAACTAATGAAAAACTGTTTTTT.

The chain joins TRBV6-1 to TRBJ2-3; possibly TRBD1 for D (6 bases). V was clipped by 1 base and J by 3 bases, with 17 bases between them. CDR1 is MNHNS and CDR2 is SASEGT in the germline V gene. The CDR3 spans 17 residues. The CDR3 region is CASSEVVWGTGTDTQYF. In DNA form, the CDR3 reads TGTGCCAGCAGTGAAGTGGTTTGGGGAACAGGGACAGATACGCAGTATTTT.

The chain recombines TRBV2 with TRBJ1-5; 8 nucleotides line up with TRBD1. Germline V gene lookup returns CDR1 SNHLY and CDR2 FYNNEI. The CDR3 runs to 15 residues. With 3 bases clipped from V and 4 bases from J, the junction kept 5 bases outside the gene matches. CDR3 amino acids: CASSEDRVGNQPQHF. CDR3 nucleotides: TGTGCCAGCAGTGAGGACAGGGTAGGGAATCAGCCCCAGCATTTT.

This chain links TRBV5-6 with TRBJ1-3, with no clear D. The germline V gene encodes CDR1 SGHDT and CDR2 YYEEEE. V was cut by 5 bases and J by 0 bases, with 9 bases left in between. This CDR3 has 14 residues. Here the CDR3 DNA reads TGTGCCAGCAGTTACGGGTCCTCTGGAAACACCATATATTTT. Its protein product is CASSYGSSGNTIYF. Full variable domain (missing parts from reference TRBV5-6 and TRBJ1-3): DAGVTQSPTHLIKTRGQQVTLRCSPKSGHDTVSWYQQALGQGPQFIFQYYEEEERQRGNFPDRFSGHQFPNYSSELNVNALLLGDSALYLCASSYGSSGNTIYFGEGSWLTVV.

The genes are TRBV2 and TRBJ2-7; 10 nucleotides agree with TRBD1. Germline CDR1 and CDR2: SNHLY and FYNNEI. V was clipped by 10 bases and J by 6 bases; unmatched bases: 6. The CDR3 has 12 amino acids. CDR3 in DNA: TGTGCCACCGGGGGGGACAGGGGCGAGCAGTACTTC. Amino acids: CATGGDRGEQYF.

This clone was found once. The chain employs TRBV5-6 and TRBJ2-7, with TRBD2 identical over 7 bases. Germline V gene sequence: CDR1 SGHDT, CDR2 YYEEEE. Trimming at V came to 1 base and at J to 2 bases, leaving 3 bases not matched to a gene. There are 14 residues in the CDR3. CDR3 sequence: CASSLREEAYEQYF. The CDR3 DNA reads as TGTGCCAGCAGCTTGCGGGAGGAGGCCTACGAGCAGTACTTC.

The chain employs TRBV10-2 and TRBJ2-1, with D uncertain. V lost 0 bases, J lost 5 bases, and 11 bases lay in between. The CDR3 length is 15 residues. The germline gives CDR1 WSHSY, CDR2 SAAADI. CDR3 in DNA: TGCGCCAGCAGTGAGTCCTTAGTAGGCCACAATGAGCAGTTCTTC. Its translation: CASSESLVGHNEQFF.

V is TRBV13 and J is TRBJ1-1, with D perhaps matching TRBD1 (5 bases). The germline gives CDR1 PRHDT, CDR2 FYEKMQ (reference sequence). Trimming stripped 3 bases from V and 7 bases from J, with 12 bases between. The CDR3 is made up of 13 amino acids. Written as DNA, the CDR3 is TGTGCCAGCAGCTTCCGGGGGGAGAATGAAGCTTTCTTT. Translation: CASSFRGENEAFF.

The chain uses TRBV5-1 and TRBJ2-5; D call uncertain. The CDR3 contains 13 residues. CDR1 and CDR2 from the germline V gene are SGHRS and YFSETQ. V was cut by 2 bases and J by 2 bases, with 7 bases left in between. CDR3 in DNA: TGCGCCAGCAGCTTCCGTCCGCAAGAGACCCAGTACTTC. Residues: CASSFRPQETQYF.

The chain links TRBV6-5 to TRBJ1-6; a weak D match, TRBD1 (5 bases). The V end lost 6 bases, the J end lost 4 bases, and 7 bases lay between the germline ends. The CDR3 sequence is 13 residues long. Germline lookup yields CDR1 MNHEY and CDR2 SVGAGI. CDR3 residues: CASRGDYNSPLHF. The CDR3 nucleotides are TGTGCCAGCAGAGGGGATTATAATTCACCCCTCCACTTT.

The chain's CDR3 is CASSSPTDEGTSEAFF. The CDR3 region has the DNA TGTGCCAGTAGTAGCCCGACGGACGAAGGAACATCTGAAGCTTTCTTT. This chain connects TRBV19 to TRBJ1-1; the D is unclear. The CDR3 length is 16 residues. Germline-derived CDR1 and CDR2 are LNHDA and SQIVND (reference sequence). Trimming removed 4 bases at V and 6 bases at J, with 21 bases between.

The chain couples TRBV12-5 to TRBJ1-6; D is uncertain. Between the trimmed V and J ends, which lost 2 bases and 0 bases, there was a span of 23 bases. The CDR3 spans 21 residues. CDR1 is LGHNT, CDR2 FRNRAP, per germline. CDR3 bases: TGTGCTAGTGGTTTGCGTCTCCCACACGATGGTTTTAGCTCCTATAATTCACCCCTCCACTTT. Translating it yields CASGLRLPHDGFSSYNSPLHF.

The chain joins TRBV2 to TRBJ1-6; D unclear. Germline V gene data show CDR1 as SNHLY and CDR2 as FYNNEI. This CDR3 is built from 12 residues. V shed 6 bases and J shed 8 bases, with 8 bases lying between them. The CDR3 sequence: CASRSEDSPLHF. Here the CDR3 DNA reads TGTGCCAGCAGGTCAGAGGATTCACCCCTCCACTTT.

CDR3 bases: TGTGCCACCAGCACCGGACGGAGTTATCAGCCCCAGCATTTT. Translation gives CATSTGRSYQPQHF. The rearrangement joins TRBV15 to TRBJ1-5; no reliable D call. CDR1 LNHNV and CDR2 YYDKDF come from the germline V gene (reference sequence). V gave up 4 bases and J gave up 5 bases, with 12 bases separating them. The CDR3 has 14 residues.

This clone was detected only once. CDR3 sequence reads: CASSSFDRGNTIYF. CDR3 DNA sequence: TGCGCCAGCAGTTCTTTTGACAGGGGAAACACCATATATTTT. The J gene is TRBJ1-3, the V gene TRBV5-1; possibly TRBD1 for D (6 bases). The CDR3 runs to 14 residues. V lost 5 bases and J lost 4, with 13 bases in between. Germline-derived CDR1 and CDR2 are SGHRS and YFSETQ.

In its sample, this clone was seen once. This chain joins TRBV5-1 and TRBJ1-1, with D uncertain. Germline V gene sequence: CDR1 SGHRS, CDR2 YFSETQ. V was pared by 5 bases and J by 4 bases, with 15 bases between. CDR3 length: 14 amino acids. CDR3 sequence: CASSTRPGSTEAFF. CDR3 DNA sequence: TGCGCCAGCAGTACCCGCCCAGGATCCACTGAAGCTTTCTTT.

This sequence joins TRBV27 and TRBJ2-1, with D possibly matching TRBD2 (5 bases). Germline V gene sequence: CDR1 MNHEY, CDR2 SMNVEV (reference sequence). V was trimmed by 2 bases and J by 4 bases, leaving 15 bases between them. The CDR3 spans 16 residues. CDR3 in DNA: TGTGCCAGCAGTTTAAGAGGGCGGGCAGCATACAATGAGCAGTTCTTC. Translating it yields CASSLRGRAAYNEQFF.

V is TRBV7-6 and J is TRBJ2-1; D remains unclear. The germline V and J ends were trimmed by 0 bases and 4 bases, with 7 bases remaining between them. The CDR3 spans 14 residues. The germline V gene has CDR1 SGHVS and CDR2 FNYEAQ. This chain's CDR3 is CASSLAASYNEQFF. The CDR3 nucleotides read TGTGCCAGCAGCTTAGCGGCTAGTTACAATGAGCAGTTCTTC.

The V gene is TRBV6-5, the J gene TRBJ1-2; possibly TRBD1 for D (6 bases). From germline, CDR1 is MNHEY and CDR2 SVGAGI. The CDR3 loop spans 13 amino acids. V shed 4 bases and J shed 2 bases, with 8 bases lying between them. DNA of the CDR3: TGTGCCAGCAGTTGGGACACCAACTATGGCTACACCTTC. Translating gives CASSWDTNYGYTF.

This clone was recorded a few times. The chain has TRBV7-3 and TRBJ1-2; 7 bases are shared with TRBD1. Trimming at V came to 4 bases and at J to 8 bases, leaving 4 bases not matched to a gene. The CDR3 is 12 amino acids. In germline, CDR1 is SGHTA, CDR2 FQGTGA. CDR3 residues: CASSSDRVGYTF. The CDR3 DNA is TGTGCCAGCAGCTCAGACAGGGTCGGCTACACCTTC.